Shown below are 31 T cell receptor beta chains from a single sample sequenced in a study of T cell responses to AZD1222 COVID-19 vaccine. TCRdb keeps only in-frame clones here, not all; method: immunoSEQ multiplex PCR. The table records around 99,000 clones, nearly 90% of them present only once. Sequences were derived from peripheral blood, sampled on day 0 of AZD1222 vaccination. These receptors came from an adult in good health.

This clone showed up just once. The gene calls are TRBV2 and TRBJ2-2; TRBD2 might be the D (5 bases). CDR3 size: 15 residues. The V and J ends lost 0 bases and 4 bases respectively, with 9 bases between them. Germline V gives CDR1 SNHLY, CDR2 FYNNEI. In DNA, the CDR3 is TGTGCCAGCAGTGAAGCGCGGACTTCCACCGGGGAGCTGTTTTTT. Encoded protein: CASSEARTSTGELFF. The complete variable domain, with remaining parts taken from reference TRBV2 and TRBJ2-2, reads EPEVTQTPSHQVTQMGQEVILRCVPISNHLYFYWYRQILGQKVEFLVSFYNNEISEKSEIFDDQFSVERPDGSNFTLKIRSTKLEDSAMYFCASSEARTSTGELFFGEGSRLTVL.

The count of this clone is one. The chain is built from TRBV6-1 and TRBJ2-3, with 8 bases aligning to TRBD2. Germline values: CDR1 MNHNS, CDR2 SASEGT. The CDR3 is 17 amino acids. The trim removed 2 bases at V and 2 bases at J, leaving 9 bases unmatched. The CDR3 DNA is TGTGCCAGCAGTGAAAGCCCCTTAGCGGGACTCACAGATACGCAGTATTTT. This sequence encodes CASSESPLAGLTDTQYF.

The chain links TRBV19 to TRBJ2-3; the match to TRBD1 covers 10 bases. Germline trimming cut 4 bases from V and 1 base from J; bases unmatched to any gene: 8. Looked up from germline, CDR1 is LNHDA and CDR2 is SQIVND (reference sequence). This CDR3 is built from 17 residues. In nucleotides, the CDR3 is TGTGCCAGTAGTAACGCCCTGGGGACAGGGGGCACAGATACGCAGTATTTT. Translating gives CASSNALGTGGTDTQYF.

This clone was counted a single time. The V and J genes are TRBV4-1 and TRBJ1-3; 7 bases line up with TRBD1. Germline CDR1 is MGHRA and CDR2 is YSYEKL. The junction had 12 bases not matched to a gene; V was cut back by 0 bases and J by 7 bases. The CDR3 contains 17 residues. The CDR3 here is CASSQEGRGVLGNTIYF. The CDR3 nucleotides read TGCGCCAGCAGCCAAGAAGGCAGGGGGGTTCTTGGGAACACCATATATTTT.

The CDR3 region is CASSLGVAGGPSSYNEQFF. The DNA for the CDR3 is TGTGCCAGCAGCTTAGGGGTAGCGGGAGGCCCGAGCTCCTACAATGAGCAGTTCTTC. The chain links TRBV11-3 to TRBJ2-1; 10 nucleotides align to TRBD2. J gave up 0 bases and V 1 base, and 9 bases lay outside the gene matches. The CDR3 contains 19 residues. The germline V gene encodes CDR1 SGHNT and CDR2 YENEEA.

The chain joins TRBV6-5 to TRBJ1-4; D ambiguous. The CDR3 has 13 amino acids. The germline gives CDR1 MNHEY, CDR2 SVGAGI. The V and J ends lost 10 bases and 3 bases respectively, with 12 bases between them. CDR3 nucleotides: TGTGCCACGGTTCGGGTGTCTAATGAAAAACTGTTTTTT. Residues: CATVRVSNEKLFF.

This rearrangement joins TRBV20-1 to TRBJ2-7, with TRBD1 as a possible D gene (5 bases). There are 14 residues in the CDR3. Germline V gives CDR1 DFQATT, CDR2 SNEGSKA (reference sequence). Trimming cost V 3 bases and J 6 bases, with 18 bases left between them. The CDR3 reads CSASRVSVQGEQYF. CDR3 bases: TGCAGTGCTAGTCGGGTGTCGGTTCAGGGCGAGCAGTACTTC.

The genes are TRBV11-2 and TRBJ2-5; D tentatively fits TRBD1 or TRBD2 (6 bases each). The CDR3 has 15 amino acids. Germline-derived CDR1 and CDR2 are SGHAT and FQNNGV. V gave up 5 bases and J gave up 4 bases, with 17 bases separating them. The CDR3 bases are TGTGCCAGCAGCCTTGGTGTGGGGGGCATAGAGACCCAGTACTTC. Translating gives CASSLGVGGIETQYF. Full variable domain (rest looked up from reference TRBV11-2 and TRBJ2-5): EAGVAQSPRYKIIEKRQSVAFWCNPISGHATLYWYQQILGQGPKLLIQFQNNGVVDDSQLPKDRFSAERLKGVDSTLKIQPAKLEDSAVYLCASSLGVGGIETQYFGPGTRLLVL.

The J gene is TRBJ2-5, the V gene TRBV30; D possibly uses TRBD1 or TRBD2 (6 bases each). Trimming left V 5 bases short and J 2 bases short, with 9 bases between. The CDR3 totals 12 residues. Looked up from germline, CDR1 is GTSNPN and CDR2 is SVGIG (reference sequence). The CDR3 DNA reads as TGTGCCTGGGGGGGGCGGCAAGAGACCCAGTACTTC. Residues: CAWGGRQETQYF.

This clone was detected once. V usage is TRBV7-2 and J usage is TRBJ1-5; a weak D match, TRBD1 (6 bases). The V and J ends lost 0 bases and 8 bases respectively, with 8 bases between them. This CDR3 comprises 13 residues. Germline V CDR1 and CDR2: SGHTA, FQGNSA. The DNA for the CDR3 is TGTGCCAGCAGCTTAGCGCGACAGGAGCCCCAGCATTTT. As protein: CASSLARQEPQHF.

V and J are TRBV6-5 and TRBJ1-2; perhaps TRBD1 as D (6 bases). V was pared by 8 bases and J by 4 bases, with 11 bases between. Germline values: CDR1 MNHEY, CDR2 SVGAGI. This CDR3 is 12 amino acids long. The CDR3 region has the DNA TGTGCCAGCTGGGGGACATTCTATGGCTACACCTTC. It is translated as CASWGTFYGYTF.

This clone showed up just a few times. V is TRBV19 and J is TRBJ1-1, with TRBD1 as a possible D gene (5 bases). CDR1 and CDR2 (germline): LNHDA, SQIVND (reference sequence). The CDR3 sequence is 14 residues long. Deletions cut 5 bases from V and 7 bases from J, with 17 bases between. The CDR3 bases are TGTGCCAGTAGTCCACAGGCCAGGGATGGTGAAGCTTTCTTT. Translated: CASSPQARDGEAFF.

The chain recombines TRBV6-5 with TRBJ2-2; D might be TRBD1 or TRBD2, each matching 5 bases. The CDR3 length is 15 residues. The V gene lost 7 bases and the J gene lost 4 bases, with 16 bases spanning the gap. Germline V gene sequence: CDR1 MNHEY, CDR2 SVGAGI. CDR3 nucleotides: TGTGCCAGCATTACAAGGGGAGTAGGCACCGGGGAGCTGTTTTTT. The encoded protein is CASITRGVGTGELFF.

The rearrangement joins TRBV7-3 to TRBJ2-1, with D possibly TRBD2 on 5 matching bases. The CDR3 runs to 16 residues. From germline, CDR1 is SGHTA and CDR2 FQGTGA. Trimming took 5 bases from V and 0 from J, leaving 14 bases between them. CDR3: CASSPSSLPSYNEQFF. Here the CDR3 DNA reads TGTGCCAGCAGCCCCTCTAGCCTCCCCTCCTACAATGAGCAGTTCTTC.

This clone has just one count. This rearrangement joins TRBV2 to TRBJ2-2; D gene uncertain. This CDR3 is 15 amino acids long. From germline, CDR1 is SNHLY and CDR2 FYNNEI. The V and J ends lost 4 bases and 2 bases respectively, with 11 bases between them. DNA for the CDR3: TGTGCCAGCAGTGGGTTTCACTCCAACACCGGGGAGCTGTTTTTT. Protein: CASSGFHSNTGELFF. The variable domain in full, completed from reference TRBV2 and TRBJ2-2, reads EPEVTQTPSHQVTQMGQEVILRCVPISNHLYFYWYRQILGQKVEFLVSFYNNEISEKSEIFDDQFSVERPDGSNFTLKIRSTKLEDSAMYFCASSGFHSNTGELFFGEGSRLTVL.

This chain uses TRBV6-2 or TRBV6-3 with TRBJ1-5; 7 nucleotides line up with TRBD1. The CDR3 sequence is 15 residues long. Trimming took 2 bases from V and 1 from J; bases not matched to a gene: 2. Per germline, CDR1 MNHEY and CDR2 SVGEGT. The CDR3, as DNA: TGTGCCAGCAGTTACCAGGGGGGGAGCAATCAGCCCCAGCATTTT. Its translation: CASSYQGGSNQPQHF.

The chain couples TRBV2 to TRBJ1-4; 9 bases are a match to TRBD1. Germline V gene sequence: CDR1 SNHLY, CDR2 FYNNEI. The CDR3 has 16 residues. V was clipped by 10 bases and J by 0 bases; unmatched bases: 9. The CDR3 loop is CANIRDRDSTNEKLFF. CDR3 DNA sequence: TGTGCCAACATCCGGGACAGGGATTCAACTAATGAAAAACTGTTTTTT.

V and J are TRBV9 and TRBJ2-5; a possible D gene is TRBD1 (5 bases). The V gene's germline CDR1 is SGDLS and CDR2 YYNGEE. The V gene lost 0 bases and the J gene lost 0 bases, with 12 bases spanning the gap. The CDR3 extends over 16 amino acids. The CDR3 region has the DNA TGTGCCAGCAGCGTAGGGGTGACAGAGTACCAAGAGACCCAGTACTTC. Protein product: CASSVGVTEYQETQYF. The variable domain in full, with the rest retrieved from reference TRBV9 and TRBJ2-5, is DSGVTQTPKHLITATGQRVTLRCSPRSGDLSVYWYQQSLDQGLQFLIQYYNGEERAKGNILERFSAQQFPDLHSELNLSSLELGDSALYFCASSVGVTEYQETQYFGPGTRLLVL.

The chain recombines TRBV11-2 with TRBJ2-1, with D uncertain. Per the germline V gene, CDR1 is SGHAT and CDR2 is FQNNGV. This CDR3 has 12 amino acids. V was trimmed by 1 base and J by 7 bases, leaving 5 bases between them. The CDR3 reads CASSLVRNEQFF. CDR3 sequence (DNA): TGTGCCAGCAGCTTAGTTAGGAATGAGCAGTTCTTC. The full variable domain, completed using reference TRBV11-2 and TRBJ2-1, is EAGVAQSPRYKIIEKRQSVAFWCNPISGHATLYWYQQILGQGPKLLIQFQNNGVVDDSQLPKDRFSAERLKGVDSTLKIQPAKLEDSAVYLCASSLVRNEQFFGPGTRLTVL.

The V gene is TRBV24-1, the J gene TRBJ2-1; TRBD2 matches 7 bases. CDR1 is KGHDR and CDR2 is SFDVKD in the germline V gene. The CDR3 runs 18 residues. Germline trimming cut 0 bases from V and 8 bases from J; bases unmatched to any gene: 15. The DNA for the CDR3 is TGTGCCACCAGTGATTTGAAGCGCGGTGGCGGGAGTCGAGATGAGCAGTTCTTC. It translates to CATSDLKRGGGSRDEQFF.

The chain carries TRBV9 and TRBJ1-1; no definite D call. Trimming left V 4 bases short and J 11 bases short, with 18 bases between. CDR3 length equals 13 residues. The germline V gene has CDR1 SGDLS and CDR2 YYNGEE. Here the CDR3 DNA reads TGTGCCAGCAGCCCCCGGAACGGTGGAAGGGCTTTCTTT. This encodes CASSPRNGGRAFF.

This clone was recorded a few times. V usage is TRBV6-2 or TRBV6-3 and J usage is TRBJ1-6; D perhaps matches TRBD1 (5 bases). The CDR3 extends over 13 amino acids. The germline V gene encodes CDR1 MNHEY and CDR2 SVGEGT. Trimming removed 4 bases at V and 11 bases at J, with 12 bases between. CDR3: CASSSDTRTPLHF. The CDR3 DNA follows: TGTGCCAGCAGTTCGGACACCCGTACACCCCTCCACTTT.

This chain uses TRBV4-3 with TRBJ2-7, with TRBD1 matching over 7 bases. With V trimmed by 1 base and J by 3 bases, 3 bases remained unmatched. The CDR3 runs 14 residues. The germline V gene has CDR1 LGHNA and CDR2 YSLEER. In DNA form, the CDR3 reads TGCGCCAGCAGCCAAGGGGACAGCAACTACGAGCAGTACTTC. Its protein is CASSQGDSNYEQYF.

V is TRBV6-1 and J is TRBJ2-1, with 14 bases aligning to TRBD2. The CDR3 totals 15 residues. CDR1 MNHNS and CDR2 SASEGT come from the germline V gene. With V trimmed by 3 bases and J by 14 bases, 9 bases remained unmatched. The chain's CDR3 is CASSDAGLAGARKFF. The CDR3 bases are TGTGCCAGCAGTGATGCGGGACTAGCGGGGGCCCGGAAGTTCTTC.

This sequence joins TRBV30 and TRBJ2-7; TRBD2 aligns across 9 bases. The CDR3 covers 15 residues. Germline CDR1 GTSNPN, CDR2 SVGIG (reference sequence). Trimming at V came to 0 bases and at J to 3 bases, leaving 6 bases not matched to a gene. CDR3 residues: CAWSVRASGVYEQYF. CDR3 bases: TGTGCCTGGAGTGTACGGGCTAGCGGGGTCTACGAGCAGTACTTC.

A word on this clone: A read error may account for a junction end that differs from germline. In DNA form, the CDR3 reads TGTGCCAGCAGTATAGGACGGACCCCGGCGAACTTC. Its protein is CASSIGRTPANF. The V and J genes are TRBV12-3 or TRBV12-4 and TRBJ2-7; D gene unclear. This CDR3 spans 12 amino acids.

The chain carries TRBV5-4 and TRBJ2-5; D is possibly TRBD2 (6 bases). V was shortened by 4 bases and J by 4 bases, with 11 bases between the two germline ends. The CDR3 covers 13 residues. CDR1 and CDR2 (germline): SGHNT, YYREEE (reference sequence). For the CDR3, the DNA is TGTGCCAGCAGCATTCCAGCGGGAGAGACCCAGTACTTC. This codes for CASSIPAGETQYF.

The V call is TRBV14, the J call TRBJ2-1; the D call may be TRBD1 or TRBD2 (6 bases each). Germline-derived CDR1 and CDR2 are SGHDN and FVKESK. Trimming removed 8 bases at V and 3 bases at J, with 11 bases between. This CDR3 spans 13 amino acids. The CDR3 region is CASGGPNYNEQFF. The CDR3 nucleotides are TGTGCCAGCGGGGGGCCTAACTACAATGAGCAGTTCTTC. The full variable domain, its missing parts supplied by reference TRBV14 and TRBJ2-1, is EAGVTQFPSHSVIEKGQTVTLRCDPISGHDNLYWYRRVMGKEIKFLLHFVKESKQDESGMPNNRFLAERTGGTYSTLKVQPAELEDSGVYFCASGGPNYNEQFFGPGTRLTVL.

This chain links TRBV4-1 with TRBJ2-4; D gene uncertain. The CDR3 runs to 17 residues. V was shortened by 1 base and J by 1 base, with 14 bases between the two germline ends. Per germline, CDR1 MGHRA and CDR2 YSYEKL. CDR3 sequence reads: CASSQVLSAGAKNIQYF. The CDR3 DNA follows: TGCGCCAGCAGCCAAGTTCTGTCGGCCGGGGCCAAAAACATTCAGTACTTC.

This chain links TRBV12-3 or TRBV12-4 with TRBJ1-1, with D hard to call. This CDR3 comprises 13 residues. The germline V and J ends were trimmed by 3 bases and 1 base, with 6 bases remaining between them. CDR3 sequence (DNA): TGTGCCAGCAGTTTGTTTGGGAACACTGAAGCTTTCTTT. Residues: CASSLFGNTEAFF.

A note on this clone: The junction shows a germline mismatch at one end, possibly a read error. This rearrangement joins TRBV7-9 to TRBJ2-3; 10 bases map to TRBD2. The CDR3 contains 14 residues. The V gene's germline CDR1 is SEHNR and CDR2 FQNEAQ (reference sequence). Written as DNA, the CDR3 is TGTGCCAGCAGCCTAGCGGGAGAGGTAGATACGCAGTATTTT. This sequence encodes CASSLAGEVDTQYF.